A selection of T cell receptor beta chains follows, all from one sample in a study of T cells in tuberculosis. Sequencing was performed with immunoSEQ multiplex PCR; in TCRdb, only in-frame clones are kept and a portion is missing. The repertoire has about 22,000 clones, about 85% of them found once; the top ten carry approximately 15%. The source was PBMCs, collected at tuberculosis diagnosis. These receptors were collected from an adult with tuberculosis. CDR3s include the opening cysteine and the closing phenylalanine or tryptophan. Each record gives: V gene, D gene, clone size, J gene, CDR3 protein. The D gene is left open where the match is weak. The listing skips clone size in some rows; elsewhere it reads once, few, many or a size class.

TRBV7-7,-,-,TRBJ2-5,CASSLAGVETQYF
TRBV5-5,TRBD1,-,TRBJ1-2,CASRYGTGANMVYGYTF
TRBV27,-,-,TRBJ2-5,CASSSAGEETQYF
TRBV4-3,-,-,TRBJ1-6,CASSQGEGAVDSPLHF
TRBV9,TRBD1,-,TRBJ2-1,CASSEAPPGQGINEQFF
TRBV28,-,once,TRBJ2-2,CVARRAHTGELFF
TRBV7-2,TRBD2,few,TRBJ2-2,CASSLSGGANTGELFF
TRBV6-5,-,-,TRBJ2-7,CATVGDSYEQYF
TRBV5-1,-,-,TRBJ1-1,CASSLARNTEAFF
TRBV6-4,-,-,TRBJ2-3,CASRQSQVPTDTQYF
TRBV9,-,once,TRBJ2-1,CASSPPSNLYNEQFF
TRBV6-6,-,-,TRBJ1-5,CASSYSTGLKVQPQHF
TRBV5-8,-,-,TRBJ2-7,CASSLEAGLGEQYF
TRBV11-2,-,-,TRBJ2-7,CASSGGNSYEQYF
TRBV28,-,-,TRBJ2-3,CASSLVKRGTDTQYF
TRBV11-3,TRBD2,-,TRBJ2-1,CASSPRIAGGANEQFF
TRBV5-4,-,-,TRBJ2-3,CASSKGLASSTDTQYF
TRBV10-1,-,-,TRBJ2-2,CASSRTENTGELFF
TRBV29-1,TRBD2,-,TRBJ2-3,CSVEASGGPTQYF
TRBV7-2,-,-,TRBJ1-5,CASSLDTDSNQPQHF
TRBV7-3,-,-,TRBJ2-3,CASSRSTHTDTQYF
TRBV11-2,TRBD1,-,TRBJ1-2,CASRAGGGYGYTF
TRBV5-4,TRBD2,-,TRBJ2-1,CASSMGLAAVPYNEQFF
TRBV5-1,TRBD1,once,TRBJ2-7,CASRSGTGTYEQYF
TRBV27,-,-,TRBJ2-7,CASSSLQGSYEQYF
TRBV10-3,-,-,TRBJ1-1,CAISESQQNTEAFF
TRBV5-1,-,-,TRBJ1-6,CASSLAQADSPLHF
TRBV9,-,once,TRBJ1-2,CASSVRENYGYTF
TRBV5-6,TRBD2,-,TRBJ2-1,CASSLESGVSYNEQFF
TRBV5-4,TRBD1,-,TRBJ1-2,CASSSIRPQGHTF
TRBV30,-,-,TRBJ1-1,CALRVGSGEAFF
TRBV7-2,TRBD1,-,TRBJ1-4,CASGTGREKLFF
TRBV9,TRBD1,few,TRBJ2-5,CASSASLGDRGRDGQETQYF
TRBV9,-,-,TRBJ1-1,CASSPLLVNLNTEAFF